This passage covers 13 T cell receptor beta chains from one sample sequenced in a study of CD8+ T cells in alopecia areata. Treatment indicated: oral pan-JAK inhibitor, 5-10 mg twice daily. Sequencing templates came from extracted RNA that was reverse transcribed into cDNA. TCRdb's copy holds only in-frame clones and misses some; the assay was immunoSEQ multiplex PCR. The table includes about 290,000 clones, roughly 64% detected once. Specimen: CD4+ T cells sorted from blood, collected at week 24, from a patient treated with tofacitinib. The receptors stem from a human donor with alopecia areata.

The rearrangement joins TRBV30 to TRBJ1-1; D unclear. CDR1 and CDR2 from the germline V gene are GTSNPN and SVGIG (reference sequence). Trimming shortened V by 4 bases and J by 5 bases, and 17 bases separated the two germline ends. This CDR3 spans 14 amino acids. In nucleotides, the CDR3 is TGTGCCTGGACCCCCCCTTGGGGAGGTACTGAAGCTTTCTTT. It encodes CAWTPPWGGTEAFF.

The CDR3 bases are TGTGCCAGCAGCTTAGGTTCCGTGGACTATGGCTACACCTTC. Protein product: CASSLGSVDYGYTF. This chain connects TRBV5-6 to TRBJ1-2; D is uncertain. Per germline, CDR1 SGHDT and CDR2 YYEEEE. Trimming left V 2 bases short and J 3 bases short, with 11 bases between. CDR3 length: 14 residues. The variable domain in full, completed from reference TRBV5-6 and TRBJ1-2, reads DAGVTQSPTHLIKTRGQQVTLRCSPKSGHDTVSWYQQALGQGPQFIFQYYEEEERQRGNFPDRFSGHQFPNYSSELNVNALLLGDSALYLCASSLGSVDYGYTFGSGTRLTVV.

V is TRBV5-4 and J is TRBJ2-7, with 9 positions matching TRBD2. CDR1 is SGHNT, CDR2 YYREEE, per germline (reference sequence). The CDR3 sequence is 14 residues long. V was pared by 2 bases and J by 7 bases, with 7 bases of the junction left unmatched. The DNA of the CDR3 is TGTGCCAGCAGCTTTGCTAGCGGGGTTGGGGAGCAGTACTTC. Its translation is CASSFASGVGEQYF.

This clone was recorded many times. V usage is TRBV6-1 and J usage is TRBJ1-6; 8 positions match TRBD1. Germline assignment: CDR1 MNHNS and CDR2 SASEGT. J was trimmed by 0 bases and V by 8 bases; bases with no gene match: 3. The CDR3 is 15 residues long. CDR3 sequence reads: CASRDRSSYNSPLHF. In DNA, the CDR3 is TGTGCCAGCCGGGACAGGAGCTCCTATAATTCACCCCTCCACTTT.

V is TRBV7-9 and J is TRBJ1-2; possible D gene TRBD1, 5 bases. Trimming took 4 bases from V and 4 from J, leaving 13 bases between them. Germline V gene sequence: CDR1 SEHNR, CDR2 FQNEAQ (reference sequence). CDR3 length: 14 residues. The CDR3 nucleotides are TGTGCCAGCAGCTCAAGGGCAGGGCCCTATGGCTACACCTTC. Translated, it gives CASSSRAGPYGYTF.

This clone turned up a few times. The chain is built from TRBV4-2 and TRBJ1-5; D is unclear. The CDR3 spans 13 residues. The V gene lost 0 bases and the J gene lost 4 bases, with 4 bases spanning the gap. Germline CDR1 LGHNA, CDR2 YNFKEQ. CDR3 sequence: CASSQEQNQPQHF. The DNA for the CDR3 is TGTGCCAGCAGCCAAGAACAGAATCAGCCCCAGCATTTT.

This chain links TRBV29-1 with TRBJ1-1; 8 positions agree with TRBD1. The CDR3 has 14 amino acids. The germline V gene encodes CDR1 SQVTM and CDR2 ANQGSEA. J lost 3 bases, V lost 5 bases, and 8 bases had no gene match. In DNA form, the CDR3 reads TGCAGCGTTCAGTTAGGACAGGGAGACACTGAAGCTTTCTTT. It translates to CSVQLGQGDTEAFF.

The gene calls are TRBV15 and TRBJ2-5; unclear D gene. Germline CDR1 and CDR2: LNHNV and YYDKDF (reference sequence). Trimming took off 1 base at V and 4 bases at J, with 13 bases between the two ends. The CDR3 totals 15 residues. CDR3 protein: CATSRGQLKGETQYF. DNA for the CDR3: TGTGCCACCAGCAGAGGCCAACTCAAGGGAGAGACCCAGTACTTC.

This clone has just a few counts. The chain recombines TRBV7-2 with TRBJ1-2; D unclear. The CDR3 loop spans 15 amino acids. The V gene lost 1 base and the J gene lost 0 bases, with 9 bases spanning the gap. CDR1 and CDR2 from the germline V gene are SGHTA and FQGNSA. As DNA, the CDR3 is TGTGCCAGCAGCTTAGGGATCCTAGCTAACTATGGCTACACCTTC. This translates into CASSLGILANYGYTF. Combining the CDR3 with reference TRBV7-2 and TRBJ1-2 gives the whole variable domain GAGVSQSPSNKVTEKGKDVELRCDPISGHTALYWYRQSLGQGLEFLIYFQGNSAPDKSGLPSDRFSAERTGGSVSTLTIQRTQQEDSAVYLCASSLGILANYGYTFGSGTRLTVV.

The chain uses TRBV6-1 and TRBJ1-5; 7 bases map to TRBD1. The germline CDR1 and CDR2 sequences are MNHNS and SASEGT. The CDR3 runs to 15 residues. Germline trimming cut 5 bases from V and 3 bases from J; bases unmatched to any gene: 7. The CDR3: CASSQAGTVNQPQHF. The CDR3 nucleotides read TGTGCCAGCAGTCAGGCCGGGACAGTCAATCAGCCCCAGCATTTT.

This chain connects TRBV7-2 to TRBJ2-2; TRBD1 matches at 7 bases. The CDR3 totals 15 residues. Looked up from germline, CDR1 is SGHTA and CDR2 is FQGNSA. Germline trimming cut 6 bases from V and 4 bases from J; bases unmatched to any gene: 8. CDR3 coding DNA: TGTGCCAGCAGGATACAGGGGCCAAGCACCGGGGAGCTGTTTTTT. This sequence encodes CASRIQGPSTGELFF.

This clone was recorded a few times. The chain links TRBV30 to TRBJ1-3; no clear D. There are 15 residues in the CDR3. Germline values: CDR1 GTSNPN, CDR2 SVGIG (reference sequence). V lost 1 base to trimming and J lost 0 bases, with 10 bases between them. CDR3 nucleotides: TGTGCCTGGAGTGACCGCCCGAGCTCTGGAAACACCATATATTTT. Translation: CAWSDRPSSGNTIYF.

This chain links TRBV5-6 with TRBJ2-7; D is possibly TRBD1 (5 bases). Looked up from germline, CDR1 is SGHDT and CDR2 is YYEEEE. The V gene lost 1 base and the J gene lost 4 bases, with 12 bases spanning the gap. This CDR3 spans 14 amino acids. Written as DNA, the CDR3 is TGTGCCAGCAGCTTGTATGGCAGGGTGTACGAGCAGTACTTC. Translating it yields CASSLYGRVYEQYF. Based on the CDR3 plus reference TRBV5-6 and TRBJ2-7, the full variable domain is DAGVTQSPTHLIKTRGQQVTLRCSPKSGHDTVSWYQQALGQGPQFIFQYYEEEERQRGNFPDRFSGHQFPNYSSELNVNALLLGDSALYLCASSLYGRVYEQYFGPGTRLTVT.